The rows below give T cell receptor beta chains drawn from one sample of a study of shared clonotypes between healthy human individuals. Sequencing was performed with immunoSEQ multiplex PCR; in TCRdb, only in-frame clones are kept and a portion is missing. The sample shows 2,500,000 or so clones, around 90% of them seen only once. Input material: naive CD4+ T cells sorted from blood. Source of these receptors: a man aged 18 to 29 in good health. CDR3s include the opening cysteine and the closing phenylalanine or tryptophan. A D gene is named only where the DNA matches it firmly. The size field is filled for only some rows; it gives once, few, many or a size class.

J | size | D | V | DNA | CDR3
TRBJ1-6 | NA | NA | TRBV30 | TGTGCCTGGAGGGCCGAGACCTATAATTCACCCCTCCACTTT | CAWRAETYNSPLHF
TRBJ1-5 | few | NA | TRBV30 | TGTGCCTGGAGCACAGGGCACAATCAGCCCCAGCATTTT | CAWSTGHNQPQHF
TRBJ1-3 | NA | NA | TRBV5-4 | TGTGCCAGCAGCTTGGACCCGGGGGCGCATACTGGAAACACCATATATTTT | CASSLDPGAHTGNTIYF
TRBJ1-2 | NA | NA | TRBV30 | TGTGCCTGGAGTGTTGTCCCTTCAGATGGCTACACCTTC | CAWSVVPSDGYTF
TRBJ1-5 | NA | NA | TRBV6-6 | TGTGCCAGCAGCCCGGACAGCAATCAGCCCCAGCATTTT | CASSPDSNQPQHF
TRBJ2-5 | NA | NA | TRBV6-6 | TGTGCCAGCAGCTCCTTAGAGACCCAGTACTTC | CASSSLETQYF
TRBJ1-1 | NA | NA | TRBV5-1 | TGCGCCAGCAGCCTAATGACGAACACTGAAGCTTTCTTT | CASSLMTNTEAFF
TRBJ2-3 | NA | TRBD2 | TRBV2 | TGTGCCAGCAGTGTTGGCGGGGGGATCACAGATACGCAGTATTTT | CASSVGGGITDTQYF
TRBJ1-5 | few | TRBD1 | TRBV4-1 | TGCGCCAGCAGCTCGGGACAGGGGACGATGAGCAATCAGCCCCAGCATTTT | CASSSGQGTMSNQPQHF
TRBJ1-4 | NA | NA | TRBV7-9 | TGTGCCAGCAGCTCAACAGTTGGGGGCGGTGGTGAAAAACTGTTTTTT | CASSSTVGGGGEKLFF
TRBJ2-5 | once | TRBD2 | TRBV15 | TGTGCCACCAGCAATACCGCAGAGAGCGGGGGGGCCCAAGAGACCCAGTACTTC | CATSNTAESGGAQETQYF
TRBJ2-7 | NA | NA | TRBV28 | TGTGCCAGCAGTTTAGCAGGCGGAGGGTTCTCCTACGAGCAGTACTTC | CASSLAGGGFSYEQYF
TRBJ1-6 | NA | NA | TRBV11-2 | TGTGCCAGCAGCCCCATGGGGGGCTCCCCTATTTCACCCCTCCACTTT | CASSPMGGSPISPLHF
TRBJ2-7 | NA | NA | TRBV5-4 | TGTGCCAGCAGCGGGGGAGGGGGACAGAGCTACGAGCAGTACTTC | CASSGGGGQSYEQYF
TRBJ2-2 | once | TRBD1 | TRBV27 | TGTGCCAGCAGTTCAGACAGGGGGAACACCGGGGAGCTGTTTTTT | CASSSDRGNTGELFF
TRBJ1-1 | NA | NA | TRBV18 | TGTGCCAGCTCACTCGACAGGTCTCCTAGGACTGAAGCTTTCTTT | CASSLDRSPRTEAFF
TRBJ1-5 | once | NA | TRBV7-2 | TGTGCCAGCAGCTTAGTGATAAGTAGCAATCAGCCCCAGCATTTT | CASSLVISSNQPQHF
TRBJ2-7 | NA | NA | TRBV28 | TGTGCCAGCAGCTACTCCCGAATCTACGAGCAGTACTTC | CASSYSRIYEQYF
TRBJ1-1 | NA | NA | TRBV7-8 | TGTGCCAGCAGCCAAGGGAGGCAGCTTGAAGCTTTCTTT | CASSQGRQLEAFF